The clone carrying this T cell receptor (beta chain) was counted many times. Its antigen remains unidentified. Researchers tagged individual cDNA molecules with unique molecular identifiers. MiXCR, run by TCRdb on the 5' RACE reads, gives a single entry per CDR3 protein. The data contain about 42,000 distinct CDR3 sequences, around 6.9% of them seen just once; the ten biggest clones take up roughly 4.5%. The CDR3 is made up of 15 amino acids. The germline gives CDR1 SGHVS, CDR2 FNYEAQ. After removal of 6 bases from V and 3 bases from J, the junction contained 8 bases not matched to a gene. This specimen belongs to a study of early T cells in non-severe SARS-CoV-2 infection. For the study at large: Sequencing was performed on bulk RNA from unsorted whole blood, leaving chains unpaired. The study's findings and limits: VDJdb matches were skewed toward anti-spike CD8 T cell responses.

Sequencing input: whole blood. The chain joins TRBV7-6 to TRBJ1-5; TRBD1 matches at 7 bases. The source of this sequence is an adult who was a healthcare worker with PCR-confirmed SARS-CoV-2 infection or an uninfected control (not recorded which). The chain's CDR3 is CASSLTQGPNQPQHF. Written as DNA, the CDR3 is TGTGCCAGCAGTCTCACACAGGGGCCCAATCAGCCCCAGCATTTT.